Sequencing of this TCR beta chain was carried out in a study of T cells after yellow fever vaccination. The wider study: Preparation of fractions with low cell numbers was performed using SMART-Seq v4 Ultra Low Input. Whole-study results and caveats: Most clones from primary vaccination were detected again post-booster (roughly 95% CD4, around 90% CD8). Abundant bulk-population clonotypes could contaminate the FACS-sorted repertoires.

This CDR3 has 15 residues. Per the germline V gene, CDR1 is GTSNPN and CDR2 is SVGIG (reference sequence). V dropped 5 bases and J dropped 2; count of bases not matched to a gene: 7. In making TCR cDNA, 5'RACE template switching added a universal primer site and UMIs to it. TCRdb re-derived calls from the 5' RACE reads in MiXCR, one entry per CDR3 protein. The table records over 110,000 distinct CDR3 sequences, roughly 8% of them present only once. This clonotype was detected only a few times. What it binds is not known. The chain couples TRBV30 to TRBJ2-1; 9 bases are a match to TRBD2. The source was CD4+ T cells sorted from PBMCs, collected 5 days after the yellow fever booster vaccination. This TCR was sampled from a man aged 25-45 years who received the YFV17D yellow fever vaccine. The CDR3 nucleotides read TGTGCCTGGGTGGTAGCGGGAGTAACCTACAATGAGCAGTTCTTC. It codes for CAWVVAGVTYNEQFF. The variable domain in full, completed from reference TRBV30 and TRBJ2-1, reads SQTIHQWPATLVQPVGSPLSLECTVEGTSNPNLYWYRQAAGRGLQLLFYSVGIGQISSEVPQNLSASRPQDRQFILSSKKLLLSDSGFYLCAWVVAGVTYNEQFFGPGTRLTVL.